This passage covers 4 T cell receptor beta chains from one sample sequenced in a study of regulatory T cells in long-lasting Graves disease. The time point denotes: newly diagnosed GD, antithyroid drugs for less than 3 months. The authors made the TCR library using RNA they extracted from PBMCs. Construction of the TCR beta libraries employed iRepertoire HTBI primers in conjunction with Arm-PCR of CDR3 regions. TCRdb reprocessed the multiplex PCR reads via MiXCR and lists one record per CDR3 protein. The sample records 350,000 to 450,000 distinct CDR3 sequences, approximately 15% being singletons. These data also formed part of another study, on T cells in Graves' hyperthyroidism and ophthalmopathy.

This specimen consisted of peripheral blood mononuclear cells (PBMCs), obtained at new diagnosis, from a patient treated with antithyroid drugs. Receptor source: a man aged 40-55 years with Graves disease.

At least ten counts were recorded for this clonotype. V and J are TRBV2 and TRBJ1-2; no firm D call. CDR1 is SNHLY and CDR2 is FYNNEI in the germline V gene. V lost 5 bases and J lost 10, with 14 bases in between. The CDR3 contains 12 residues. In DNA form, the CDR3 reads TGTGCCAGCAGTCCCGGCGGGCTCACCTACACCTTC. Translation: CASSPGGLTYTF.

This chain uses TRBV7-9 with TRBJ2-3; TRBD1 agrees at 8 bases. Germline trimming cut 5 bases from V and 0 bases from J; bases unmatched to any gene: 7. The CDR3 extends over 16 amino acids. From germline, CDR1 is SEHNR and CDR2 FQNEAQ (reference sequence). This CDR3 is CASSKSRQGSTDTQYF. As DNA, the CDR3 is TGTGCCAGCAGCAAGAGTAGACAGGGGAGCACAGATACGCAGTATTTT. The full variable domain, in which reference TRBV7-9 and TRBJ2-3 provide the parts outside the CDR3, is DTGVSQNPRHKITKRGQNVTFRCDPISEHNRLYWYRQTLGQGPEFLTYFQNEAQLEKSRLLSDRFSAERPKGSFSTLEIQRTEQGDSAMYLCASSKSRQGSTDTQYFGPGTRLTVL.

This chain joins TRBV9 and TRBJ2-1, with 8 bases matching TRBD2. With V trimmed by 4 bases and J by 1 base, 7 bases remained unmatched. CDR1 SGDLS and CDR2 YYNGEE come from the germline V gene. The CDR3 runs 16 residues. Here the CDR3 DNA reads TGTGCCAGCAGCTACTCGGGGGGGGCATCCTACAATGAGCAGTTCTTC. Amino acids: CASSYSGGASYNEQFF.

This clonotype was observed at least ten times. The CDR3 loop is CASSRGRSSNQPQHF. CDR3 nucleotide sequence: TGTGCCAGCAGCCGGGGAAGATCAAGCAATCAGCCCCAGCATTTT. V usage is TRBV3-1 and J usage is TRBJ1-5; the D is unclear. This CDR3 has 15 amino acids. Trimming pared 4 bases from V and 1 base from J, leaving 11 bases between. CDR1 is LGHDT, CDR2 YNNKEL, per germline (reference sequence).